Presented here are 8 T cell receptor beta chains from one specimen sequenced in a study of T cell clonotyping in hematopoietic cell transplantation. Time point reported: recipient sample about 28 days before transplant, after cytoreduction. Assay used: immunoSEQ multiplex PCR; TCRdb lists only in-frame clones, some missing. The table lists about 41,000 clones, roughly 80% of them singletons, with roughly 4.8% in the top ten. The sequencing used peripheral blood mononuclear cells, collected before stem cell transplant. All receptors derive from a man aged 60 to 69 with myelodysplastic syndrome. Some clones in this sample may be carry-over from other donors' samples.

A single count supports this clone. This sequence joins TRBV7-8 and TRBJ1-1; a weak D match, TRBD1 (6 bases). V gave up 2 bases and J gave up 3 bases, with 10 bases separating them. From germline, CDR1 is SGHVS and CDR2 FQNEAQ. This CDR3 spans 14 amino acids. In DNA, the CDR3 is TGTGCCAGCAGCTTAACAACAGGGCACACTGAAGCTTTCTTT. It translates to CASSLTTGHTEAFF.

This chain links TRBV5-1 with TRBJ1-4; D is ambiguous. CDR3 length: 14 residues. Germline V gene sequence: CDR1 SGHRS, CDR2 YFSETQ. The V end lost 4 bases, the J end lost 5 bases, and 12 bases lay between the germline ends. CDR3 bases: TGCGCCAGCAGCCCCGCTGGGATGAATGAAAAACTGTTTTTT. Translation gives CASSPAGMNEKLFF.

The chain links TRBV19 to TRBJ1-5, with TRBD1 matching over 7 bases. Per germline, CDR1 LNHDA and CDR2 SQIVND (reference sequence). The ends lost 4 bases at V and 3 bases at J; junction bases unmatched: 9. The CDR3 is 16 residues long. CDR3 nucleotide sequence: TGTGCCAGTAGTAGCCGCCCCGGGACAGTCAATCAGCCCCAGCATTTT. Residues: CASSSRPGTVNQPQHF.

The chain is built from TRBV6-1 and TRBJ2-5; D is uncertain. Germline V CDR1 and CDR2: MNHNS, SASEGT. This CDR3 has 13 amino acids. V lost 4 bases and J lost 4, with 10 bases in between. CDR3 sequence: CASSAQERETQYF. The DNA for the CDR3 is TGTGCCAGCAGTGCGCAGGAGCGAGAGACCCAGTACTTC.

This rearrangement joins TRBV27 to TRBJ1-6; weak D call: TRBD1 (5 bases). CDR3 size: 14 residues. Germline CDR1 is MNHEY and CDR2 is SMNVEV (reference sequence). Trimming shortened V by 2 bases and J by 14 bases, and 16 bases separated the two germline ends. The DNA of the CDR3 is TGTGCCAGCAGTTTAATCGCGGGGCTAGGGGCCCTCCACTTT. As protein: CASSLIAGLGALHF.

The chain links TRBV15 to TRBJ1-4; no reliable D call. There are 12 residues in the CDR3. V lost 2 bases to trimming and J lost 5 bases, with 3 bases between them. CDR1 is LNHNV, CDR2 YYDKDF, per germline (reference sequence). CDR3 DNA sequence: TGTGCCACCAGCAGACGGAATGAAAAACTGTTTTTT. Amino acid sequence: CATSRRNEKLFF. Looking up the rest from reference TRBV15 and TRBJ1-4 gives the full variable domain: DAMVIQNPRYQVTQFGKPVTLSCSQTLNHNVMYWYQQKSSQAPKLLFHYYDKDFNNEADTPDNFQSRRPNTSFCFLDIRSPGLGDTAMYLCATSRRNEKLFFGSGTQLSVL.

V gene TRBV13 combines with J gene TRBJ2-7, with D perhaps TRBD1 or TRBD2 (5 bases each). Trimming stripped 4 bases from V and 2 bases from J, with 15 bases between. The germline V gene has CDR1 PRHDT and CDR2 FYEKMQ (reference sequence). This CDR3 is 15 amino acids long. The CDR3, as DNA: TGTGCCAGCAGCTCCACGGGACGGGGCACCTACGAGCAGTACTTC. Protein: CASSSTGRGTYEQYF. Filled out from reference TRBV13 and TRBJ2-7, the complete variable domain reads AAGVIQSPRHLIKEKRETATLKCYPIPRHDTVYWYQQGPGQDPQFLISFYEKMQSDKGSIPDRFSAQQFSDYHSELNMSSLELGDSALYFCASSSTGRGTYEQYFGPGTRLTVT.

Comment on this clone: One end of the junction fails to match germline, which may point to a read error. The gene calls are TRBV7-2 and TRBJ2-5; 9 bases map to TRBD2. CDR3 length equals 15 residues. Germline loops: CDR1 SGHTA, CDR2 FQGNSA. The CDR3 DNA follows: TGTGCCAGCAGCGTAGCGGGGGAGGCCTATGAGACCCAGTACTTC. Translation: CASSVAGEAYETQYF.